The 26 T cell receptor beta chains below were found in one sample sequenced in a study of shared clonotypes between healthy human individuals. Naive CD8 cells lacked CD45RO, underwent positive selection for CCR7 and left out terminally differentiated effector memory CD45RA+ cells. The repertoire was sequenced with immunoSEQ multiplex PCR; TCRdb's copy has only in-frame clones and lacks some. Of roughly 2,000,000 clones listed, 85% to 95% are singletons. The sequencing sample was made of naive CD8+ T cells sorted from blood. The origin of the receptors is a man younger than 35 in good health.

The CDR3 DNA reads TGTGCCAGCAGCCTAACCGGGATCTACGAGCAGTACTTC. Translation: CASSLTGIYEQYF. The rearrangement joins TRBV7-9 to TRBJ2-7; maybe TRBD2 (5 bases). The CDR3 loop spans 13 amino acids. The V and J ends lost 5 bases and 3 bases respectively, with 11 bases between them. Germline V gene sequence: CDR1 SEHNR, CDR2 FQNEAQ (reference sequence).

The rearrangement links TRBV5-6 to TRBJ2-6; D is uncertain. There are 14 residues in the CDR3. The germline CDR1 and CDR2 sequences are SGHDT and YYEEEE. V gave up 0 bases and J gave up 3 bases, with 4 bases separating them. The CDR3 loop reads CASSLGVGANVLTF. The CDR3 nucleotides read TGTGCCAGCAGCTTGGGGGTTGGGGCCAACGTCCTGACTTTC.

The rearrangement links TRBV13 to TRBJ2-5, with 8 bases matching TRBD1. This CDR3 comprises 15 residues. With 5 bases clipped from V and 2 bases from J, the junction kept 7 bases outside the gene matches. Looked up from germline, CDR1 is PRHDT and CDR2 is FYEKMQ (reference sequence). The CDR3 loop reads CASSPGQGEQETQYF. The CDR3 DNA follows: TGTGCCAGCAGCCCCGGACAGGGAGAGCAAGAGACCCAGTACTTC.

The rearrangement uses TRBV29-1 and TRBJ1-2; TRBD1 agrees at 7 bases. V was clipped by 0 bases and J by 3 bases; unmatched bases: 1. CDR1 SQVTM and CDR2 ANQGSEA come from the germline V gene. The length of the CDR3 is 13 residues. CDR3 sequence reads: CSVEDQGDYGYTF. The CDR3 DNA sequence: TGCAGCGTTGAAGATCAGGGGGACTATGGCTACACCTTC.

A remark on this clone: Other nucleotide sequences from this sample produce the same CDR3. V is TRBV27 and J is TRBJ1-6; 9 nucleotides align to TRBD1. The CDR3 covers 14 residues. V dropped 7 bases and J dropped 6; count of bases not matched to a gene: 4. From germline, CDR1 is MNHEY and CDR2 SMNVEV (reference sequence). Here the CDR3 DNA reads TGTGCCAGCACTCAGACAGGGGGTAATTCACCCCTCCACTTT. Residues: CASTQTGGNSPLHF.

The chain has TRBV6-5 and TRBJ2-7; a possible D gene is TRBD1 (6 bases). Between the trimmed V and J ends, which lost 0 bases and 5 bases, there was a span of 14 bases. In germline, CDR1 is MNHEY, CDR2 SVGAGI. The CDR3 sequence is 15 residues long. The chain's CDR3 is CASSYSRQGPDEQYF. CDR3 coding DNA: TGTGCCAGCAGTTACTCGAGGCAGGGGCCCGACGAGCAGTACTTC.

This clone appeared a few times. The rearrangement links TRBV30 to TRBJ1-2; D might be TRBD1 (6 bases). This CDR3 is 15 amino acids long. V shed 5 bases and J shed 4 bases, with 20 bases lying between them. Per germline, CDR1 GTSNPN and CDR2 SVGIG (reference sequence). CDR3 nucleotide sequence: TGTGCCTGGGTACTGGGGGGCCCGGAGGGCTATGGCTACACCTTC. As protein: CAWVLGGPEGYGYTF.

The chain couples TRBV30 to TRBJ1-1, with TRBD1 as a possible D gene (5 bases). Per germline, CDR1 GTSNPN and CDR2 SVGIG (reference sequence). The CDR3 is made up of 14 amino acids. Trimming removed 2 bases at V and 4 bases at J, with 14 bases between. CDR3 amino acids: CAWSPGAWGTEAFF. The CDR3 DNA is TGTGCCTGGAGTCCCGGGGCCTGGGGCACTGAAGCTTTCTTT.

V and J are TRBV6-6 and TRBJ2-7, with TRBD2 identical over 11 bases. Germline CDR1 is MNHNY and CDR2 is SVGAGI (reference sequence). CDR3 size: 15 residues. J gave up 1 base and V 6 bases, and 5 bases lay outside the gene matches. The CDR3 nucleotides are TGTGCCAGCAGAGTTCTAGCGGGGGGTTCCTACGAGCAGTACTTC. This gives the protein CASRVLAGGSYEQYF.

This chain joins TRBV4-1 and TRBJ2-7, with 9 bases aligning to TRBD2. The V segment lost 6 bases and the J segment 0 bases; nucleotides outside the gene matches: 6. Germline V CDR1 and CDR2: MGHRA, YSYEKL. The CDR3 has 15 amino acids. Here the CDR3 DNA reads TGCGCCAGCAGAGCGACTAGCGGAAGCTCCTACGAGCAGTACTTC. It specifies CASRATSGSSYEQYF.

J is TRBJ2-1 and V is TRBV7-9, with TRBD2 identical over 15 bases. CDR3 length: 15 residues. CDR1 and CDR2 from the germline V gene are SEHNR and FQNEAQ (reference sequence). Trimming cost V 5 bases and J 10 bases; bases outside gene matches: 6. The CDR3 protein is CASSPTGLAGGEQFF. The CDR3 region has the DNA TGTGCCAGCAGCCCAACGGGACTAGCGGGAGGAGAGCAGTTCTTC.

The chain links TRBV28 to TRBJ1-3; TRBD1 matches at 10 bases. Looked up from germline, CDR1 is MDHEN and CDR2 is SYDVKM. J gave up 3 bases and V 4 bases, and 15 bases lay outside the gene matches. CDR3 length equals 19 residues. As DNA, the CDR3 is TGTGCCAGCAGTTCGTGGATTTGGGCCGGGACAGGGGATGGAAACACCATATATTTT. Its translation is CASSSWIWAGTGDGNTIYF.

The chain is built from TRBV9 and TRBJ2-5; no firm D call. There are 12 residues in the CDR3. V lost 4 bases and J 0 bases, leaving 4 bases between the germline ends. CDR1 SGDLS and CDR2 YYNGEE come from the germline V gene. This CDR3 reads CASSLDQETQYF. The CDR3 DNA reads TGTGCCAGCAGCTTGGACCAAGAGACCCAGTACTTC.

The chain couples TRBV29-1 to TRBJ1-1; D may be TRBD1 (6 bases). Between the trimmed V and J ends, which lost 4 bases and 4 bases, there was a span of 16 bases. Germline V gene data show CDR1 as SQVTM and CDR2 as ANQGSEA. The CDR3 runs 14 residues. This CDR3 is CSVGGHKGGTEAFF. In nucleotides, the CDR3 is TGCAGCGTTGGGGGTCATAAAGGGGGCACTGAAGCTTTCTTT.

This rearrangement joins TRBV9 to TRBJ2-2, with D perhaps TRBD2 (6 bases). Trimming took off 3 bases at V and 2 bases at J, with 20 bases between the two ends. The CDR3 is 18 residues long. The germline CDR1 and CDR2 sequences are SGDLS and YYNGEE. The CDR3 DNA reads TGTGCCAGCAGCGCCGGGACTCACAGGTCCTATAACACCGGGGAGCTGTTTTTT. It encodes CASSAGTHRSYNTGELFF.

This chain uses TRBV7-9 with TRBJ2-3; D is ambiguous. The CDR3 totals 14 residues. CDR1 SEHNR and CDR2 FQNEAQ come from the germline V gene (reference sequence). The V end was cut by 3 bases, the J end by 0 bases, with 7 bases between. The CDR3 DNA sequence: TGTGCCAGCAGCTTCGGGCAAAGCACAGATACGCAGTATTTT. It translates to CASSFGQSTDTQYF. The variable domain in full, with the rest retrieved from reference TRBV7-9 and TRBJ2-3, is DTGVSQNPRHKITKRGQNVTFRCDPISEHNRLYWYRQTLGQGPEFLTYFQNEAQLEKSRLLSDRFSAERPKGSFSTLEIQRTEQGDSAMYLCASSFGQSTDTQYFGPGTRLTVL.

V gene TRBV5-6 combines with J gene TRBJ2-2, with TRBD2 as a possible D gene (5 bases). From germline, CDR1 is SGHDT and CDR2 YYEEEE. V lost 0 bases and J 4 bases, leaving 10 bases between the germline ends. The CDR3 loop spans 15 amino acids. The chain's CDR3 is CASSLADGITGELFF. Here the CDR3 DNA reads TGTGCCAGCAGCTTGGCTGACGGGATCACCGGGGAGCTGTTTTTT.

J is TRBJ2-7 and V is TRBV7-8; the match to TRBD1 covers 7 bases. The CDR3 extends over 14 amino acids. Germline V CDR1 and CDR2: SGHVS, FQNEAQ. Trimming cost V 0 bases and J 4 bases; bases outside gene matches: 3. The CDR3 is CASSLAGGEYEQYF. CDR3 coding DNA: TGTGCCAGCAGCTTAGCAGGGGGCGAATACGAGCAGTACTTC.

Comment on this clone: This CDR3 is also generated by other DNA sequences in the sample. The chain carries TRBV28 and TRBJ2-7; D unresolved. From germline, CDR1 is MDHEN and CDR2 SYDVKM. V lost 2 bases, J lost 3 bases, and 5 bases lay in between. The CDR3 has 12 amino acids. The CDR3 DNA sequence: TGTGCCAGCAGTTTAAGAGGCTACGAGCAGTACTTC. Protein sequence: CASSLRGYEQYF.

With regard to this clone: Other nucleotide sequences in the sample specify the same CDR3. V and J are TRBV5-1 and TRBJ1-1; 7 positions agree with TRBD1. Germline assignment: CDR1 SGHRS and CDR2 YFSETQ. The CDR3 sequence is 14 residues long. With 0 bases clipped from V and 4 bases from J, the junction kept 3 bases outside the gene matches. In nucleotides, the CDR3 is TGCGCCAGCAGCTTGGGTCAGGGGGGCACTGAAGCTTTCTTT. Translated, it gives CASSLGQGGTEAFF.

The CDR3 protein is CASSQVFNPDSSYGYTF. Written as DNA, the CDR3 is TGCGCCAGCAGCCAAGTCTTTAATCCGGACTCTTCCTATGGCTACACCTTC. The V gene is TRBV4-1, the J gene TRBJ1-2; no reliable D call. Germline lookup yields CDR1 MGHRA and CDR2 YSYEKL. V gave up 1 base and J gave up 4 bases, with 19 bases separating them. CDR3 size: 17 residues.

Turning to this clone: The DNA is omitted, as the CDR3 cannot be located on it reliably, and the CDR3 follows TCRdb's listing. V usage is TRBV7-6 and J usage is TRBJ2-7; the D call of TRBD2 is as the table states it, not checked on the DNA. The CDR3 is made up of 14 amino acids, end residues included. The germline CDR1 and CDR2 sequences are SGHVS and FNYEAQ. CDR3 sequence: CASSRAVAGGTVHF.

The chain recombines TRBV5-4 with TRBJ2-5, with 8 bases aligning to TRBD1. With V trimmed by 5 bases and J by 5 bases, 8 bases remained unmatched. The CDR3 has 14 amino acids. The germline gives CDR1 SGHNT, CDR2 YYREEE (reference sequence). The CDR3 sequence: CASRSDRVGETQYF. The CDR3 DNA reads as TGTGCCAGCAGATCGGACAGGGTTGGGGAGACCCAGTACTTC.

The CDR3 DNA follows: TGTGCCAGCGAGTATGAAAAACTGTTTTTT. This codes for CASEYEKLFF. The J gene is TRBJ1-4, the V gene TRBV6-1; D gene unclear. Trimming took off 8 bases at V and 6 bases at J, with 4 bases between the two ends. The CDR3 runs 10 residues. Germline V lookup: CDR1 MNHNS, CDR2 SASEGT.

The chain employs TRBV27 and TRBJ2-6; perhaps TRBD2 as D (5 bases). The CDR3 covers 18 residues. Trimming left V 5 bases short and J 2 bases short, with 19 bases between. Germline V gene data show CDR1 as MNHEY and CDR2 as SMNVEV (reference sequence). CDR3 sequence: CASSALGRDRAGANVLTF. The CDR3 nucleotides read TGTGCCAGCAGTGCCCTTGGACGGGATCGGGCTGGGGCCAACGTCCTGACTTTC. Based on the CDR3 plus reference TRBV27 and TRBJ2-6, the full variable domain is EAQVTQNPRYLITVTGKKLTVTCSQNMNHEYMSWYRQDPGLGLRQIYYSMNVEVTDKGDVPEGYKVSRKEKRNFPLILESPSPNQTSLYFCASSALGRDRAGANVLTFGAGSRLTVL.

The gene calls are TRBV5-1 and TRBJ2-3; possibly TRBD1 for D (6 bases). Germline-derived CDR1 and CDR2 are SGHRS and YFSETQ. The CDR3 is 16 amino acids. The germline V and J ends were trimmed by 0 bases and 2 bases, with 13 bases remaining between them. CDR3 sequence: CASSLGQGMITDTQYF. As DNA, the CDR3 is TGCGCCAGCAGCTTGGGGCAGGGGATGATCACAGATACGCAGTATTTT. Full variable domain (missing parts from reference TRBV5-1 and TRBJ2-3): KAGVTQTPRYLIKTRGQQVTLSCSPISGHRSVSWYQQTPGQGLQFLFEYFSETQRNKGNFPGRFSGRQFSNSRSEMNVSTLELGDSALYLCASSLGQGMITDTQYFGPGTRLTVL.